The rows below give T cell receptor beta chains drawn from one sample of a study of T cells in Graves' hyperthyroidism and ophthalmopathy. A single record per CDR3 protein comes from TCRdb applying MiXCR to the multiplex PCR reads. Counted here are 700,000 to 850,000 distinct CDR3 sequences, 30% to 40% occurring once; the ten biggest clones make up around 29%. The specimen sequenced was blood. These receptors were obtained from a woman between 35 and 50 years old with Graves' hyperthyroidism. The CDR3 runs from the conserved cysteine through the conserved F or W. Size tells how often a clone was seen (once, few, many) or the class of an expanded clone, and some rows leave it out.

TRBV20-1	TRBJ1-2	many	CSARGGGNYGYTF
TRBV4-3	TRBJ2-2	.	CASSHGTDNTGELFF
TRBV3-1	TRBJ2-7	.	CASSLTYTHEQYF
TRBV10-3	TRBJ2-7	.	CAIREWDEAYEQYF
TRBV7-9	TRBJ1-5	few	CASSPTDGGNQPQHF
TRBV20-1	TRBJ2-7	.	CSAWFTLGIAYEQYF
TRBV6-5	TRBJ1-2	many	CASSYSPVDYGYTF
TRBV19	TRBJ1-2	few	CASSIGYRASAVGYTF
TRBV12-3/TRBV12-4	TRBJ2-1	few	CASSLANEQFF
TRBV20-1	TRBJ2-7	.	CSATGLAGVTYEQYF
TRBV29-1	.	.	CSVDGTTNEQFF
TRBV7-9	TRBJ1-1	.	CASSPADEAFF
TRBV7-2	TRBJ1-2	many	CASRKIPDRDGYTF
TRBV12-3/TRBV12-4	TRBJ1-2	few	CASRTGQGPSNYGYTF
TRBV7-9	TRBJ2-5	.	CASSRRAGEQETQYF
TRBV5-1	TRBJ2-5	few	CASTDQGQETQYF
TRBV6-4	TRBJ2-5	.	CASSGPEMGETQYF
TRBV7-2	TRBJ2-5	.	CASSLPTSGGAETQYF
TRBV9	TRBJ2-5	.	CASSVASGRETQYF
TRBV5-1	TRBJ1-4	few	CASSLAVTGTGYEKLFF
TRBV10-3	TRBJ2-3	.	CAIREGPGRGYLGDTQYF
TRBV10-3	TRBJ2-7	.	CAIRSDRRYEQYF
TRBV9	TRBJ2-7	few	CASSGSGQPGYEQYF
TRBV19	TRBJ2-7	.	CASSPRGRGVYEQYF
TRBV12-3/TRBV12-4	TRBJ2-2	few	CASSYPGNLGTGELFF
TRBV7-9	TRBJ1-2	many	CASTVVEGVYGYTF
TRBV2	TRBJ1-5	.	CASSPVRAASNQPQHF
TRBV5-1	TRBJ1-1	.	CASSLAGDFTEAFF
TRBV7-2	TRBJ1-2	.	CASSQVLTGSYRGYTF
TRBV6-2/TRBV6-3	TRBJ1-2	.	CASSYGQGEGYGYTF
TRBV28	TRBJ1-1	.	CASSIGQGHTEAFF
TRBV5-6	TRBJ1-3	.	CASSSEIRTGDTIYF
TRBV5-5	TRBJ2-5	many	CASSWGQETQYF
TRBV11-2	TRBJ1-2	many	CASSLGQGVYGYTF
TRBV7-8	TRBJ1-6	many	CASSKDRGPWRSPLHF
TRBV13	TRBJ2-7	few	CASSQWTVRYEQYF
TRBV7-2	TRBJ2-7	many	CASSSSGGSSYEQYF
TRBV4-3	TRBJ1-2	many	CASSHHNGYTF
TRBV7-2	TRBJ1-1	.	CASSWEKGRWRTEAFF
TRBV7-2	TRBJ1-1	.	CASSLARGVTGAFF
TRBV19	TRBJ2-7	many	CASKGTSYEQYF
TRBV28	TRBJ2-7	.	CASSRPPGPYEQYF
TRBV10-3	TRBJ1-2	many	CAIPGPTNYGYTF
TRBV7-9	TRBJ1-5	.	CASSPRGVDNQPQHF
TRBV12-3/TRBV12-4	TRBJ1-3	few	CASSTDSGNTIYF
TRBV7-2	.	once	CASSPATGGQQETQYF
TRBV24-1	TRBJ2-5	.	CATSETGMQTQYF
TRBV7-9	TRBJ2-7	many	CASSLGVTMPYEQYF
TRBV25-1	TRBJ1-1	.	CASSFKGRPKEGAFF